This T cell receptor (beta chain) is from a study of blood T cell repertoires in COVID-19. Across the whole study: Samples came from the United States, Italy and Spain, spanning acute and convalescent COVID-19.

In this sample, this clone turned up once. In the authors' workflow: Estimation of nucleated cell counts relied on the amplification of reference gene primers. Data came from immunoSEQ multiplex PCR; TCRdb stores just in-frame clones and leaves some out. V and J calls and clone size are copied from that table; D and trimming were computed from the DNA. The table shows some 200,000 clones, with around 80% occurring only once. The sample consisted of peripheral blood. The source of this sequence is a man aged 25-40 years with active or convalescent COVID-19.

CDR3 loop: CASSLEGTGGTEAFF. CDR3 in DNA: TGCGCCAGCAGCTTGGAGGGGACAGGGGGCACTGAAGCTTTCTTT. V usage is TRBV5-1 and J usage is TRBJ1-1, with 11 positions matching TRBD1. The germline CDR1 and CDR2 sequences are SGHRS and YFSETQ. CDR3 length: 15 amino acids. The J segment lost 4 bases and the V segment lost 0 bases, leaving 2 bases of the junction unmatched.